The present entry profiles one TCR beta chain with its context. This sample is drawn from a study of blood T cell repertoires in COVID-19. TCRdb's table, derived via immunoSEQ multiplex PCR, lists solely in-frame clones and lacks some. The repertoire includes about 250,000 clones, around 82% of them detected once, and 4.5% to 5% sits in the top ten. Trimming stripped 6 bases from V and 4 bases from J, with 10 bases between. From germline, CDR1 is SNHLY and CDR2 FYNNEI. The CDR3 totals 13 residues. The material sequenced was peripheral blood. The chain employs TRBV2 and TRBJ2-1; the D is unclear. The TCR originated in a woman older than 75 with active or convalescent COVID-19. The CDR3 bases are TGTGCCAGCAGGTCACAGCTGTACAATGAGCAGTTCTTC. Protein sequence: CASRSQLYNEQFF.